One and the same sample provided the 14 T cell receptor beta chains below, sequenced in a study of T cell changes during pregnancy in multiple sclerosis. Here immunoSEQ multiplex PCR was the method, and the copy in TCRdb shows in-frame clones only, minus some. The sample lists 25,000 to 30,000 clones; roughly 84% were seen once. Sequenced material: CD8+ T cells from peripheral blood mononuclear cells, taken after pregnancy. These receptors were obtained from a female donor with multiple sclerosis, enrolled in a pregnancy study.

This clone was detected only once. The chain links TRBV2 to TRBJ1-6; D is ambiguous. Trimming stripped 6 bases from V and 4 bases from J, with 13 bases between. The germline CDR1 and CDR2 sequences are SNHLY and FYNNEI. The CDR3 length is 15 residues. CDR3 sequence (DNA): TGTGCCAGCAGCGAAATACATACGTATAATTCACCCCTCCACTTT. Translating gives CASSEIHTYNSPLHF.

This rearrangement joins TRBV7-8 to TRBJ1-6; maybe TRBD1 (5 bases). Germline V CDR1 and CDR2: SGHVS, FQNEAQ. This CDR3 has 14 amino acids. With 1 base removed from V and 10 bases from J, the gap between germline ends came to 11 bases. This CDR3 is CASSLGGSGSPLHF. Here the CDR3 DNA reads TGTGCCAGCAGCTTAGGGGGCAGTGGGTCACCCCTCCACTTT.

CDR3 amino acids: CASSRMRGRNVEQFF. CDR3 in DNA: TGCGCCAGCAGCCGTATGAGGGGGCGGAATGTCGAGCAGTTCTTC. The rearrangement uses TRBV4-1 and TRBJ2-1, with 7 bases matching TRBD1. V shed 4 bases and J 10 bases; nucleotides not matched to a gene: 13. CDR3 length: 15 residues. Germline V gene data show CDR1 as MGHRA and CDR2 as YSYEKL.

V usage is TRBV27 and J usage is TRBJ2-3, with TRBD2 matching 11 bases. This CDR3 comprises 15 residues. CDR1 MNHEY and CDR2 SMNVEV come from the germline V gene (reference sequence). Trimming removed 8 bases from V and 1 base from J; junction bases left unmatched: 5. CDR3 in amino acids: CASGLLAGGTDTQYF. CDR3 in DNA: TGTGCCAGCGGCTTACTAGCGGGGGGCACAGATACGCAGTATTTT.

CDR3 loop: CAWSHGYEQYF. In DNA, the CDR3 is TGTGCCTGGAGTCACGGCTACGAGCAGTACTTC. This sequence joins TRBV30 and TRBJ2-7; no clear D gene. Germline V gene lookup returns CDR1 GTSNPN and CDR2 SVGIG (reference sequence). The CDR3 is made up of 11 amino acids. V shed 2 bases and J shed 3 bases, with 5 bases lying between them.

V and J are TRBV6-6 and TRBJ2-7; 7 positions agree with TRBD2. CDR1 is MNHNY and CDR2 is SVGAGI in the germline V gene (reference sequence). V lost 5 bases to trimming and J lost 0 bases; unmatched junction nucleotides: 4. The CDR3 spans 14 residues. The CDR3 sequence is CASSKAGSSYEQYF. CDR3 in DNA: TGTGCCAGCAGTAAAGCGGGGAGCTCCTACGAGCAGTACTTC.

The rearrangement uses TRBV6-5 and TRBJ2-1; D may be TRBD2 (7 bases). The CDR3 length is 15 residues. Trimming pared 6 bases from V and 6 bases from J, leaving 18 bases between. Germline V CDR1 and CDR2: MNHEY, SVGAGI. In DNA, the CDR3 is TGTGCCAGCAGCCCTGGGGGGGGCCCCGGCAATGAGCAGTTCTTC. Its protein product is CASSPGGGPGNEQFF.

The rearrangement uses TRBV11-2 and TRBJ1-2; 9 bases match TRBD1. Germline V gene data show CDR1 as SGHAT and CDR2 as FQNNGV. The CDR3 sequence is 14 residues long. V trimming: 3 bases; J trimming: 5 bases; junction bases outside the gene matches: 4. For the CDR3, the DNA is TGTGCCAGCAGCTTGGGGACAGGGTTATATGGCTACACCTTC. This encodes CASSLGTGLYGYTF.

The CDR3 is CASSPGSTGIDTQYF. CDR3 bases: TGTGCCAGCAGCCCCGGGAGCACGGGTATAGATACGCAGTATTTT. The genes are TRBV6-4 and TRBJ2-3; possibly TRBD2 for D (6 bases). The CDR3 sequence is 15 residues long. V gave up 6 bases and J gave up 5 bases, with 18 bases separating them. The germline V gene has CDR1 MRHNA and CDR2 SNTAGT.

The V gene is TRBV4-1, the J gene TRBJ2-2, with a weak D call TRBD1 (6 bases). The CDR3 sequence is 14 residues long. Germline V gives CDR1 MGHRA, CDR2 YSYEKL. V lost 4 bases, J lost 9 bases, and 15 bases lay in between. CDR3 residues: CASSPIGGHRELFF. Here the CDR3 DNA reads TGCGCCAGCAGCCCGATTGGGGGCCACCGGGAGCTGTTTTTT.

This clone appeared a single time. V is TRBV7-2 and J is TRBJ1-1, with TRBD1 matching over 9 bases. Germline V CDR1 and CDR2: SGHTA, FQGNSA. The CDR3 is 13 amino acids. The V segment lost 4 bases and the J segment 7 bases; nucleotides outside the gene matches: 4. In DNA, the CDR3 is TGTGCCAGCAGCTCCGACAGGGGGGGTGAAGCTTTCTTT. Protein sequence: CASSSDRGGEAFF.

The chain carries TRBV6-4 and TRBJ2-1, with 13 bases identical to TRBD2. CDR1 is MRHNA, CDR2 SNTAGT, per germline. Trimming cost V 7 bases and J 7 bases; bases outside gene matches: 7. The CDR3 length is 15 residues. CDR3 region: CASNGTSGGVNEQFF. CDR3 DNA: TGTGCCAGCAATGGTACTAGCGGGGGGGTAAATGAGCAGTTCTTC.

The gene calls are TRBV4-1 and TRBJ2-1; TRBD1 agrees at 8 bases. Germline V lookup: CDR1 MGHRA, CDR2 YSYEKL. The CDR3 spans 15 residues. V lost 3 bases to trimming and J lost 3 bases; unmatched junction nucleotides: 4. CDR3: CASSHGTGDYNEQFF. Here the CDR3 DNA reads TGCGCCAGCAGCCATGGGACAGGTGACTACAATGAGCAGTTCTTC.

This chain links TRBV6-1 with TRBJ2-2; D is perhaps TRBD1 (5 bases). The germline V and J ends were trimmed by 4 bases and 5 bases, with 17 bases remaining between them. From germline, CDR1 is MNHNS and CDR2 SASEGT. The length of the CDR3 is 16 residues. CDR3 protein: CASSALGHFKTGELFF. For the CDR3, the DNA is TGTGCCAGCAGTGCCCTAGGACACTTTAAGACCGGGGAGCTGTTTTTT.